The T cell receptor beta chain under discussion was sequenced for a study of T cell responses to AZD1222 COVID-19 vaccine. This CDR3 is built from 15 residues. The ends were cut back, 1 base at V and 0 bases at J, with 6 bases in the middle. Germline V gene lookup returns CDR1 MGHRA and CDR2 YSYEKL. The assay was immunoSEQ multiplex PCR, and TCRdb's table has in-frame clones only and misses some. The sample lists about 110,000 clones; about 90% were seen once. The V call is TRBV4-1, the J call TRBJ1-4; D call uncertain. The sequenced sample was peripheral blood, obtained on day 0 of AZD1222 vaccination. This TCR was recovered from an adult in good health. This CDR3 reads CASSQGPATNEKLFF. As DNA, the CDR3 is TGCGCCAGCAGCCAAGGTCCTGCAACTAATGAAAAACTGTTTTTT.